The sequence of this T cell receptor beta chain was determined in a study of T cell responses to AZD1222 COVID-19 vaccine. Study observations and caveats: Seropositive AZD1222 recipients at baseline numbered only five to seven.

Trimming took 1 base from V and 15 from J; bases not matched to a gene: 10. Germline lookup yields CDR1 SGHRS and CDR2 YFSETQ. This CDR3 is 14 amino acids long. With respect to this clone: Antigen: not known.

TCRdb's copy holds only in-frame clones and misses some; the assay was immunoSEQ multiplex PCR. The sample has some 74,000 clones, 65% to 85% seen once. The V call is TRBV5-1, the J call TRBJ2-1, with 10 bases aligning to TRBD2. Sequencing used peripheral blood, obtained on day 0 of AZD1222 vaccination. The receptor's source is an adult in good health. As DNA, the CDR3 is TGCGCCAGCAGCTTGCCGAGCGGGGGGGCCCCGGGGTTCTTC. It specifies CASSLPSGGAPGFF.